Each of the 20 T cell receptor beta chains below was sequenced from the same sample in a study of cytomegalovirus exposure and HLA in healthy donors. PCR employed 60 Vbeta and 13 Jbeta primers. Here immunoSEQ multiplex PCR was the method, and the copy in TCRdb shows in-frame clones only, minus some. The sample holds roughly 280,000 clones; about 66% are singletons and the top ten take 2% to 2.5%. The specimen sequenced was PBMCs. The receptors stem from a female donor in good health and CMV-seronegative.

The chain links TRBV7-9 to TRBJ2-7; 7 bases map to TRBD2. V lost 1 base, J lost 4 bases, and 7 bases stayed unmatched. The germline V gene encodes CDR1 SEHNR and CDR2 FQNEAQ (reference sequence). CDR3 length: 15 residues. The CDR3 nucleotides are TGTGCCAGCAGCTTAGTCGGAAGCGGGGAGTACGAGCAGTACTTC. This gives the protein CASSLVGSGEYEQYF.

The rearrangement uses TRBV5-1 and TRBJ2-5; 10 nucleotides align to TRBD2. The J segment lost 3 bases and the V segment lost 4 bases, leaving 6 bases of the junction unmatched. The V gene's germline CDR1 is SGHRS and CDR2 YFSETQ. This CDR3 has 15 residues. The CDR3 loop reads CASSLLGTSEETQYF. The DNA for the CDR3 is TGCGCCAGCAGCCTGCTCGGGACTAGCGAAGAGACCCAGTACTTC.

This clone was observed once. The chain couples TRBV19 to TRBJ1-1; 8 positions match TRBD1. With 10 bases clipped from V and 1 base from J, the junction kept 17 bases outside the gene matches. There are 17 residues in the CDR3. From germline, CDR1 is LNHDA and CDR2 SQIVND (reference sequence). CDR3 sequence reads: CATSPRGRGPENTEAFF. CDR3 DNA sequence: TGTGCCACCTCACCTCGGGGCAGGGGGCCCGAGAACACTGAAGCTTTCTTT.

This clone appeared once. The chain couples TRBV2 to TRBJ2-3; D not resolved. With 4 bases removed from V and 2 bases from J, the gap between germline ends came to 16 bases. Germline CDR1 SNHLY, CDR2 FYNNEI. The CDR3 length is 16 residues. CDR3 nucleotides: TGTGCCAGCAGTGGATTAGCATTACCTCACACAGATACGCAGTATTTT. This translates into CASSGLALPHTDTQYF.

This clone was seen a handful of times. J is TRBJ2-3 and V is TRBV11-2, with 9 bases fitting TRBD2. The germline V gene encodes CDR1 SGHAT and CDR2 FQNNGV. V lost 5 bases, J lost 5 bases, and 8 bases stayed unmatched. The CDR3 is made up of 15 amino acids. CDR3 nucleotides: TGTGCCAGCAGCCTGCTAGCGGGATTCAAAGATACGCAGTATTTT. Protein: CASSLLAGFKDTQYF.

The gene calls are TRBV28 and TRBJ1-6, with 8 bases aligning to TRBD1. The CDR3 extends over 14 amino acids. The V gene end was trimmed by 7 bases and the J gene end by 9 bases; junction bases not matched to a gene: 8. Germline V lookup: CDR1 MDHEN, CDR2 SYDVKM. In DNA, the CDR3 is TGTGCCAGCACCCCGGGACAGGCACCTTCACCCCTCCACTTT. Protein product: CASTPGQAPSPLHF. Full variable domain (rest looked up from reference TRBV28 and TRBJ1-6): DVKVTQSSRYLVKRTGEKVFLECVQDMDHENMFWYRQDPGLGLRLIYFSYDVKMKEKGDIPEGYSVSREKKERFSLILESASTNQTSMYLCASTPGQAPSPLHFGNGTRLTVT.

The J gene is TRBJ2-5, the V gene TRBV6-5, with 7 bases identical to TRBD2. Germline loops: CDR1 MNHEY, CDR2 SVGAGI. The CDR3 is made up of 13 amino acids. With 5 bases clipped from V and 12 bases from J, the junction kept 12 bases outside the gene matches. The CDR3 coding sequence is TGTGCCAGCAGTAGCGGGGCTGGAACGAGTGAGTACTTC. It specifies CASSSGAGTSEYF.

This clone was counted only a few times. The chain couples TRBV28 to TRBJ1-5, with D possibly being TRBD1 (5 bases). The germline gives CDR1 MDHEN, CDR2 SYDVKM. V lost 4 bases to trimming and J lost 7 bases, with 17 bases between them. The CDR3 runs to 15 residues. The CDR3 loop reads CASSSRLLRGQPQHF. The CDR3 DNA is TGTGCCAGCAGTTCCCGCCTATTAAGGGGCCAGCCCCAGCATTTT.

The J gene is TRBJ2-7, the V gene TRBV19; 12 nucleotides match TRBD1. CDR3 size: 16 residues. The junction had 14 bases not matched to a gene; V was cut back by 5 bases and J by 9 bases. Germline V gene sequence: CDR1 LNHDA, CDR2 SQIVND (reference sequence). The CDR3 is CASSSSGTGGTSRQYF. DNA of the CDR3: TGTGCCAGTAGTTCCTCCGGGACAGGGGGCACAAGTCGGCAGTACTTC. The whole variable domain, filled in from reference TRBV19 and TRBJ2-7, reads DGGITQSPKYLFRKEGQNVTLSCEQNLNHDAMYWYRQDPGQGLRLIYYSQIVNDFQKGDIAEGYSVSREKKESFPLTVTSAQKNPTAFYLCASSSSGTGGTSRQYFGPGTRLTVT.

There are a few counts of this clone. The chain combines TRBV19 with TRBJ2-3; D perhaps matches TRBD2 (6 bases). CDR3 size: 14 residues. In germline, CDR1 is LNHDA, CDR2 SQIVND (reference sequence). Trimming pared 6 bases from V and 3 bases from J, leaving 13 bases between. The CDR3 protein is CASRHMGLTDTQYF. The CDR3, as DNA: TGTGCCAGTAGACACATGGGACTGACAGATACGCAGTATTTT.

The count of this clone is one. The chain has TRBV11-2 and TRBJ2-1; 9 bases agree with TRBD2. Looked up from germline, CDR1 is SGHAT and CDR2 is FQNNGV. The junction had 4 bases not matched to a gene; V was cut back by 5 bases and J by 2 bases. The CDR3 covers 15 residues. The CDR3 loop is CASSPLAGAYNEQFF. The CDR3 region has the DNA TGTGCCAGCAGCCCCTTAGCGGGAGCCTACAATGAGCAGTTCTTC.

The table lists this clone with a few counts. CDR3 DNA sequence: TGTGCCATCAGGGGGACAGGGGGTGGGAACACTGAAGCTTTCTTT. Its translation is CAIRGTGGGNTEAFF. V usage is TRBV10-3 and J usage is TRBJ1-1; TRBD1 matches 11 bases. Germline V gives CDR1 ENHRY, CDR2 SYGVKD. The V and J ends lost 6 bases and 1 base, in that order; junction bases with no gene match: 4. The CDR3 runs to 15 residues.

In this sample, this clone turned up a few times. Other DNA sequences in this specimen translate into the identical CDR3. The chain combines TRBV7-9 with TRBJ2-7; 9 bases agree with TRBD1. V dropped 1 base and J dropped 3; count of bases not matched to a gene: 1. The CDR3 contains 14 residues. Germline-derived CDR1 and CDR2 are SEHNR and FQNEAQ (reference sequence). The CDR3 nucleotides read TGTGCCAGCAGCTTAGTGGGACAGGGCTACGAGCAGTACTTC. Translating it yields CASSLVGQGYEQYF.

The chain couples TRBV5-1 to TRBJ2-7; TRBD1 aligns across 11 bases. The V and J ends lost 1 base and 7 bases, in that order; junction bases with no gene match: 4. CDR3 length: 14 residues. Germline CDR1 SGHRS, CDR2 YFSETQ. The CDR3, as DNA: TGCGCCAGCAGCTTGTTGGGACAGGGGGTTGAGCAGTACTTC. Translation: CASSLLGQGVEQYF.

The chain employs TRBV12-5 and TRBJ1-2; 7 bases agree with TRBD1. CDR1 is LGHNT and CDR2 is FRNRAP in the germline V gene. V shed 5 bases, J shed 7 bases, and the junction held 10 bases outside the gene matches. The CDR3 is 14 residues long. CDR3 bases: TGTGCTAGTGGTCCCGGGACAGCTCGGGGTGGCTACACCTTC. Residues: CASGPGTARGGYTF.

The chain links TRBV29-1 to TRBJ2-7; perhaps TRBD2 as D (6 bases). Germline CDR1 is SQVTM and CDR2 is ANQGSEA. V was clipped by 3 bases and J by 2 bases, with 17 bases between them. The CDR3 is 15 residues long. CDR3 sequence (DNA): TGCAGCGTTGAGGGGGGAGCCCCCTTTCCCTACGAGCAGTACTTC. Amino acids: CSVEGGAPFPYEQYF.

The gene calls are TRBV11-3 and TRBJ1-1, with D uncertain. Looked up from germline, CDR1 is SGHNT and CDR2 is YENEEA. The V gene lost 5 bases and the J gene lost 7 bases, with 14 bases spanning the gap. This CDR3 is built from 13 residues. CDR3 in amino acids: CASSLTPNREAFF. The CDR3 region has the DNA TGTGCCAGCAGCCTAACCCCAAACCGTGAAGCTTTCTTT.

This rearrangement joins TRBV11-3 to TRBJ2-3; D possibly corresponds to TRBD2 (5 bases). CDR1 and CDR2 (germline): SGHNT, YENEEA. The V and J ends lost 2 bases and 2 bases respectively, with 11 bases between them. This CDR3 is 15 amino acids long. In DNA, the CDR3 is TGTGCCAGCAGCTTACAGCTAGCCGTCACAGATACGCAGTATTTT. Its translation: CASSLQLAVTDTQYF.

This chain connects TRBV2 to TRBJ2-7, with 7 bases that match TRBD2. From germline, CDR1 is SNHLY and CDR2 FYNNEI. V shed 4 bases and J 6 bases; nucleotides not matched to a gene: 9. The CDR3 consists of 14 residues. CDR3 amino acids: CASSVRRREGEQYF. As DNA, the CDR3 is TGTGCCAGCAGTGTGCGGAGGAGGGAGGGCGAGCAGTACTTC.

The chain is built from TRBV5-8 and TRBJ2-2, with TRBD1 identical over 12 bases. Germline assignment: CDR1 SGHTS and CDR2 YDEGEE. V gave up 4 bases and J gave up 5 bases; unmatched junction bases: 15. This CDR3 region has 19 residues. The CDR3 sequence: CASSPATGQGALETGELFF. The CDR3, as DNA: TGTGCCAGCAGCCCAGCTACGGGACAGGGGGCGCTTGAAACCGGGGAGCTGTTTTTT.